A selection of T cell receptor beta chains follows, all from one sample in a study of shared clonotypes between healthy human individuals. Sequencing was performed with immunoSEQ multiplex PCR; in TCRdb, only in-frame clones are kept and a portion is missing. Of some 1,600,000 clones listed, around 98% were seen once; the top ten hold less than 0.55%. Sequenced input: naive CD4+ T cells sorted from blood. These receptors came from a man aged 25 to 40 in good health. CDR3s leave out the opening cysteine and the closing phenylalanine or tryptophan.

j_call | v_call | cdr3_aa
TRBJ2-3 | TRBV2 | ASMAGEGDTQY
TRBJ2-2 | TRBV2 | ASRGLVSTGELF
TRBJ1-2 | TRBV30 | AWSVTRREYGYT
TRBJ1-5 | TRBV6-1 | ASSEIWDSNQPQH
TRBJ2-2 | TRBV6-5 | ASRHTGYSTGELF
TRBJ2-6 | TRBV7-3 | ASSLMVGANVLT
TRBJ2-7 | TRBV9 | ASSQGQNAYEQY
TRBJ1-1 | TRBV4-1 | ASSYPSRNTEAF
TRBJ2-7 | TRBV14 | ASSQAFGVNEQY
TRBJ1-5 | TRBV11-2 | ASSLGDSSNQPQH
TRBJ2-4 | TRBV11-2 | ASSLVHGTEIQY
TRBJ2-3 | TRBV30 | ASSGRERTDTQY
TRBJ2-5 | TRBV13 | ASSLKAGYETQY
TRBJ2-1 | TRBV4-1 | ASSHRVAGGRNNEQF
TRBJ2-7 | TRBV4-1 | ASSQDPGGAYEQY
TRBJ2-5 | TRBV7-6 | ASSSPPKGRLKKETQY
TRBJ1-1 | TRBV20-1 | SAGTQVEAF